This T cell receptor beta chain appears in the sequencing data of a study of identical twins (dated by TCRdb to about 2016). Background for the entire study: To test whether fetal clonotypes persist, this study deep-sequenced TCR alpha and beta repertoires from monozygotic twins, from unrelated adults of various ages, and from cord blood. To rule out contamination, replicate twin experiments were performed at different times with different library preparation protocols.

Every donor was a healthy Caucasian. The twin cohort comprised three pairs of female monozygotic twins, all aged roughly 18 to 30 years. CD4+ and CD8+ T cell populations were isolated with positive isolation kits from Invitrogen. This clonotype occurred a few times. The target of this receptor is not known. The record has no base qualities; no much larger clone is one base away. CDR1 and CDR2 (SEHNR, FQNEAQ) derive from the germline V gene (reference sequence). There are 14 amino acids in the CDR3, from cysteine to phenylalanine inclusive. Only the CDR3 portion is preserved as DNA: 42 bases, with reading frame beginning at the first base. The trim is 5 bases for V and 6 bases for J, with a gap of 14 bases between the germline ends. Receptor amplification or capture employed 5' RACE. Sequenced on an Illumina HiSeq 2000. Template switching introduced a universal primer binding site; the final cDNA contained a unique molecular identifier, enabling accurate counting of TCR cDNA molecules. Specific primers in the conserved constant-segment region were used to synthesize first-strand cDNA for TCR alpha and beta chains. To control for contamination, each cDNA library was double barcoded with a SMART-Mk sample barcode plus Illumina barcodes. TruSeq adapter sequences along with Illumina sample barcodes were introduced in two successive PCR steps. The Illumina HiSeq platform was used with custom primers to sequence TCR alpha and beta cDNA libraries. In the original analysis: MiGEC was used to process raw reads and extract unique molecular identifiers, and MiXCR was used to find CDR3 positions. For each individual, recombination models were inferred using an EM algorithm with the repgenHMM and IGoR tools. Shared clonotype analysis was performed with the tcR package in R, normalizing sharing by the product of cloneset sizes. To study raw recombination without the effects of thymic and clonal selection, out-of-frame nonproductive sequences were analyzed. TCRdb redid the processing of the public reads, applying fastp at Q25 and MiXCR, and retained in-frame beta chains. Each entry is one CDR3 protein sequence, shown with its most common DNA and genes. V and J calls and clone size were set by TCRdb, not the authors. The sample table holds about 500,000 distinct CDR3 sequences, of which 14% were seen once. Approximately 0.98% of the sample rests with the top ten.

Beyond this particular receptor, the publication reports: In monozygotic twins, out-of-frame TCR alpha sharing was systematically underestimated by recombination models, although the models agreed with sharing between unrelated individuals. Excess twin sharing in beta out-of-frame sequences was weaker because fewer shared sequences lowered the signal-to-noise ratio. Zero-insertion analyses could be partly confounded by invariant T cells such as MAIT and iNKT, although diverse VJ usage argued against such confounding for most clonotypes. Out-of-frame TCR alpha sequences shared between twins showed an excess of low generation-probability sequences compared with coincidental sharing between unrelated individuals. Fewer insertions were carried by abundant cord blood beta clonotypes, a similar but weaker trend appeared in young adult naive repertoires, and no such trend appeared in memory repertoires. Because the same donors could not be followed over many years, conclusions were based on cross-sectional statistical analysis.

This same sample was also taken into another study, of yellow fever vaccine responses in identical twins. The second publication reports: The authors reported that the T cell response to vaccination in identical twins appeared partly convergent and partly personalized. Focusing on identical twins, the study followed the T cell clones that responded to the vaccine, and did so with precision.

The sample comprised CD4+ T cells sorted from blood. The V and J segments used are TRBV7-9 and TRBJ2-1; the D gene identity is not certain. The TCR comes from a woman between 18 and 29 years old in good health. In nucleotide form, the sequence is TGTGCCAGCAGCGATCTCGTCCAATTCAATGAGCAGTTCTTC. Its translation is CASSDLVQFNEQFF.